This T cell receptor (beta chain) was recorded in a study of T-cell memory formation after mild COVID-19. TCRdb independently ran MiXCR on the 5' RACE reads; one entry per CDR3 protein. The sample yields under 60,000 distinct CDR3 sequences, over 8.5% seen once. Germline CDR1 SNHLY, CDR2 FYNNEI. The V and J ends lost 6 bases and 2 bases respectively, with 17 bases between them. The CDR3 totals 15 residues. The rearrangement links TRBV2 to TRBJ2-7, with a tentative D call TRBD2 (7 bases). This receptor was identified in an adult woman who had mild COVID-19 (a few samples of this study predate the infection). Cell type and time point are not known. The material sequenced was PBMCs or a T cell subset sorted from them (not recorded which). The CDR3 is CASRPRVGGAYEQYF. Written as DNA, the CDR3 is TGTGCCAGCAGGCCGCGGGTAGGGGGGGCCTACGAGCAGTACTTC.